This TCR beta chain was captured in a study of regulatory T cells in long-lasting Graves disease. Time point given: persistent/refractory GD, antithyroid drugs over 5 years with positive TRAb. Making the TCR library involved RNA that had been extracted from PBMCs. Those enrolled as patients came out of an endocrinology department in Xi'an, China. The peripheral blood volume drawn was around 10 milliliters, and it was collected into EDTA tubes. As to this clonotype: What it recognizes is unknown.

Study observations and caveats: Persistent Graves' patients showed a TCR diversity that was lower than that of newly diagnosed ones.

iRepertoire HTBI primers and Arm-PCR of CDR3 regions built TCR beta libraries. TCRdb reanalysed the multiplex PCR reads using MiXCR and keeps one entry per CDR3 protein. This table holds about 460,000 distinct CDR3 sequences, around a fifth found once. The TCR sequence derives from a female donor with Graves disease. Source: peripheral blood mononuclear cells (PBMCs), taken when the disease was refractory, from a patient treated with antithyroid drugs.

CDR3 coding DNA: TGTGCCAGCAGCCTTCGGAGACCAACAGATACGCAGTATTTT. Protein product: CASSLRRPTDTQYF. The rearrangement joins TRBV7-6 to TRBJ2-3, with D uncertain. This CDR3 has 14 residues. Trimming took 5 bases from V and 3 from J, leaving 12 bases between them. From germline, CDR1 is SGHVS and CDR2 FNYEAQ.